This section outlines one T cell receptor beta chain sequence together with its context. Germline V gives CDR1 SGDLS, CDR2 YYNGEE. With V trimmed by 5 bases and J by 2 bases, 7 bases remained unmatched. This CDR3 is built from 17 residues. This specimen belongs to a study of blood T cell repertoires in COVID-19. Original processing notes: Reference gene primer amplification gave nucleated cell count estimates. TCRdb's copy holds only in-frame clones and misses some; the assay was immunoSEQ multiplex PCR. V and J calls and clone size follow that table, whereas D and trimming were derived from the DNA. The profile shows some 110,000 clones, approximately 85% of them singletons.

The rearrangement uses TRBV9 and TRBJ1-6; 10 bases are shared with TRBD1. This receptor was identified in a man aged 55 to 70 with acute or convalescent COVID-19. The specimen was peripheral blood. In nucleotides, the CDR3 is TGTGCCAGCAGATTAGGGACAGGGGAGGCCTATAATTCACCCCTCCACTTT. Residues: CASRLGTGEAYNSPLHF.